This T cell receptor beta chain was identified in a study of blood T cell repertoires in COVID-19. The authors' processing: It was from reference gene primer amplification that nucleated cell counts were estimated. The assay was immunoSEQ multiplex PCR, and TCRdb's table has in-frame clones only and misses some. The V and J calls and clone size come from that table; D and trimming were worked out from the DNA. Seen here are 120,000 to 150,000 clones, 70% to 90% observed once, and the top ten hold 10% to 15%. Between the trimmed V and J ends, which lost 2 bases and 4 bases, there was a span of 9 bases. CDR1 is MNHNY, CDR2 SVGAGI, per germline (reference sequence). The CDR3 runs to 14 residues. This clone came up once.

The chain has TRBV6-6 and TRBJ1-5, with D maybe TRBD1 (6 bases). The TCR originated in a man in his sixties with active or convalescent COVID-19. The sequenced sample consisted of peripheral blood. CDR3 bases: TGTGCCAGCAGTTACGACAGGAATAATCAGCCCCAGCATTTT. Translation: CASSYDRNNQPQHF.